This TCR beta chain emerged from a study of OX40 agonist ivuxolimab in advanced cancers. Comments on this clone: The antigen remains unidentified.

Germline lookup yields CDR1 SGHTA and CDR2 FQGNSA. This CDR3 has 15 amino acids. V lost 2 bases to trimming and J lost 6 bases; unmatched junction nucleotides: 7. TCRdb's table, derived via immunoSEQ multiplex PCR, lists solely in-frame clones and lacks some. The sample has more than 35,000 clones, around four fifths seen once; the top ten hold over 12%. Study observations and caveats: Low normalized T-cell clonal expansion was additionally recorded for some nonresponders. Clones of CD4+ and CD8+ blood T cells grew by week 6 at doses of 0.1 to 3.0 mg/kg. The study found that CD8+ T cells averaged more expanded clones than CD4+. Antigen specificity was not determined for the expanded peripheral T cells.

The sample here was CD4+ or CD8+ T cells sorted from blood, taken in a trial of the OX40 agonist ivuxolimab. The clonotype originates from an adult with an advanced solid tumor such as melanoma, head and neck, liver or kidney cancer. The chain uses TRBV7-2 and TRBJ2-4; 7 nucleotides line up with TRBD2. In DNA, the CDR3 is TGTGCCAGCAGCTTATTTGAGCGGGGCACAAACATTCAGTACTTC. Its translation: CASSLFERGTNIQYF.